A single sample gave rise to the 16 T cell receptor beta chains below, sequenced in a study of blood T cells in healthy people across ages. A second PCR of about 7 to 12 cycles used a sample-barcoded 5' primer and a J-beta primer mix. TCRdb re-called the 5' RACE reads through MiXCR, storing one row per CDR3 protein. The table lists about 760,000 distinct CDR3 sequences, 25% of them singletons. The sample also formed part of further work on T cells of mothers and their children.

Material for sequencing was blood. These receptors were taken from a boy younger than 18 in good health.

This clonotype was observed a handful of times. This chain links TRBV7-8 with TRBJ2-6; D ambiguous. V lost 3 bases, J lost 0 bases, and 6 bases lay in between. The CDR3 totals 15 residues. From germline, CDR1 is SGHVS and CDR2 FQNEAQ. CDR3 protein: CASSLDISGANVLTF. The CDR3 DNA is TGTGCCAGCAGCTTGGATATCTCTGGGGCCAACGTCCTGACTTTC. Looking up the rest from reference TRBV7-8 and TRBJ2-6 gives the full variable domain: GAGVSQSPRYKVAKRGQDVALRCDPISGHVSLFWYQQALGQGPEFLTYFQNEAQLDKSGLPSDRFFAERPEGSVSTLKIQRTQQEDSAVYLCASSLDISGANVLTFGAGSRLTVL.

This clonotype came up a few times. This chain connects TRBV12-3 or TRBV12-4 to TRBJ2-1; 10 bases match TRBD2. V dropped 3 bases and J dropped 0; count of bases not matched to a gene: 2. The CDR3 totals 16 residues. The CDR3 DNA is TGTGCCAGCAGTTTCGGACTAGCGGACTCCTACAATGAGCAGTTCTTC. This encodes CASSFGLADSYNEQFF.

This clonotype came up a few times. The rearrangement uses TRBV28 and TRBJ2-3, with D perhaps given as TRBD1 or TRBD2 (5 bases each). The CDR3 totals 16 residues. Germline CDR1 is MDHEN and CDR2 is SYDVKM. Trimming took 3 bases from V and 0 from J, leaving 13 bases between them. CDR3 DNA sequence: TGTGCCAGCAGTTTGTATCGGGGCGAAAGCACAGATACGCAGTATTTT. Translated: CASSLYRGESTDTQYF.

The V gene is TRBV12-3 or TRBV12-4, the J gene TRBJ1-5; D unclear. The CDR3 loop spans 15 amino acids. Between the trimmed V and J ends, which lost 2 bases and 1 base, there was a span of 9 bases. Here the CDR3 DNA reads TGTGCCAGCAGTTTAAGACAAGGAAGCAATCAGCCCCAGCATTTT. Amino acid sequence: CASSLRQGSNQPQHF.

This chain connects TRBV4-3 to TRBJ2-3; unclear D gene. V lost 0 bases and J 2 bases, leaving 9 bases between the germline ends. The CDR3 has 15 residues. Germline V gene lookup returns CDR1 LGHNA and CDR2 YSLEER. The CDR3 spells CASSQELTATDTQYF. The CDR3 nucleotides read TGCGCCAGCAGCCAAGAACTAACAGCCACAGATACGCAGTATTTT.

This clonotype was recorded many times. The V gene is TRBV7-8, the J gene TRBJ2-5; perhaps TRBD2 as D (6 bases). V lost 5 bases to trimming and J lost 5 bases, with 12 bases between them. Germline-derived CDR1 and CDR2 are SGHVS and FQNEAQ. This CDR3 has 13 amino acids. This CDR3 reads CASSPRERETQYF. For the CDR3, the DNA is TGTGCCAGCAGCCCCCGGGAGCGGGAGACCCAGTACTTC.

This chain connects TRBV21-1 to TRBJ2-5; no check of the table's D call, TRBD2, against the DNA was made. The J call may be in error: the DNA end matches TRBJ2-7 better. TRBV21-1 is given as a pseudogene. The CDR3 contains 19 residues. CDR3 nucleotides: TGTGCCAGCAGCAAACTCCCAGAGGTAGCGGCCTACAGCTCCTACGAGCAGTACTTC. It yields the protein CASSKLPEVAAYSSYEQYF.

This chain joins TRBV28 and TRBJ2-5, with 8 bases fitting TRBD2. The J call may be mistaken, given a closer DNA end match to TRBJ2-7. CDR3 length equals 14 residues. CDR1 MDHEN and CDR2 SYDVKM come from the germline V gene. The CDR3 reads CASTPGGGISEQYF. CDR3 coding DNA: TGTGCCAGCACCCCCGGCGGGGGGATTTCCGAGCAGTACTTC.

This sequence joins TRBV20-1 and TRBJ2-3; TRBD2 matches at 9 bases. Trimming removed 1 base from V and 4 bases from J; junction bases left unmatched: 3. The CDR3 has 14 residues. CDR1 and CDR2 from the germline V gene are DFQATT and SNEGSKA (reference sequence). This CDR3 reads CSARVAGVPDTQYF. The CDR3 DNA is TGCAGTGCTAGAGTAGCGGGAGTCCCAGATACGCAGTATTTT.

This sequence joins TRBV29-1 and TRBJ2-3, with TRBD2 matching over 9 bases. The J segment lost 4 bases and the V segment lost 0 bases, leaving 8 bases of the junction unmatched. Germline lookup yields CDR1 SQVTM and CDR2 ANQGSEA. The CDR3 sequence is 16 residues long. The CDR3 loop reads CSVEDLAGGVADTQYF. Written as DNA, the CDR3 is TGCAGCGTTGAAGACTTGGCGGGGGGGGTGGCAGATACGCAGTATTTT.

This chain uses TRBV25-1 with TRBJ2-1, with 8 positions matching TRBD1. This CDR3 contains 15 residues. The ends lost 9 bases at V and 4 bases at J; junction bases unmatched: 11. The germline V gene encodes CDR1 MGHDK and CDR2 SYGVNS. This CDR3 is CASLGAGQGYNEQFF. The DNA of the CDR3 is TGTGCCAGTCTCGGGGCAGGACAGGGATACAATGAGCAGTTCTTC.

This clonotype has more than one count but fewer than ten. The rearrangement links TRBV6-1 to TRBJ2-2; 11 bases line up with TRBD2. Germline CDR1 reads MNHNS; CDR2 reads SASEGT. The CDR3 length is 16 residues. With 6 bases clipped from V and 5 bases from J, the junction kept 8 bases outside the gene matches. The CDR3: CASSLLAGEGTGELFF. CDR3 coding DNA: TGTGCCAGCAGCCTACTAGCGGGAGAGGGTACCGGGGAGCTGTTTTTT.

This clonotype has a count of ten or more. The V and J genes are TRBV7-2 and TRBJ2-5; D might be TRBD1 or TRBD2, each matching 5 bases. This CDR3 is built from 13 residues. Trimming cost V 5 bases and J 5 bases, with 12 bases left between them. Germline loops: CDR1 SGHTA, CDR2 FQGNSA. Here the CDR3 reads CASSRDLEETQYF. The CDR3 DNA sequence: TGTGCCAGCAGCCGGGACCTGGAGGAGACCCAGTACTTC.

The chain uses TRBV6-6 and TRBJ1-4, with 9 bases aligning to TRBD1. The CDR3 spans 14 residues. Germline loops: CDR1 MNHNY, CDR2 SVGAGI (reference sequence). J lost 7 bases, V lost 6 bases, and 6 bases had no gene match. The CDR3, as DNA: TGTGCCAGCAGACCCCGGGACAGGGCTGAAAAACTGTTTTTT. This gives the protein CASRPRDRAEKLFF.

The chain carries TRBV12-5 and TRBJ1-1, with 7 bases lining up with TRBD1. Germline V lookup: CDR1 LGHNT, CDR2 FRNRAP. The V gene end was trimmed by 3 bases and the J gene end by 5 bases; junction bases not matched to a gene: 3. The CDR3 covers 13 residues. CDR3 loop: CASGFSTGTEAFF. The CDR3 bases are TGTGCTAGTGGTTTTTCGACAGGGACTGAAGCTTTCTTT.

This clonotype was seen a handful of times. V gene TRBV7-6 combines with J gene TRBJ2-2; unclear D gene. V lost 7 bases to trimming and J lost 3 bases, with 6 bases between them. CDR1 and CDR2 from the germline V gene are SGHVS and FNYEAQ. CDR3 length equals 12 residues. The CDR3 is CASMVYTGELFF. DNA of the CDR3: TGTGCCAGCATGGTGTACACCGGGGAGCTGTTTTTT.